Below, 3 T cell receptor beta chains from the same sample are listed, as sequenced in a study of glioma-infiltrating T cells. Using RNA template, CDR3s of TCR alpha and beta were amplified with iRepertoire arm-PCR. TCRdb reanalysed the multiplex PCR reads using MiXCR and keeps one entry per CDR3 protein. The sample includes 300,000 to 450,000 distinct CDR3 sequences, around 38% seen only once; the top ten take 9.5% to 15%. The sequenced material came from glioma tissue, nonneoplastic brain tissue, or PBMCs (not recorded which). The origin of the receptors is a human donor with low-grade glioma or glioblastoma, undergoing nonglioma brain surgery, or in good health (not recorded which).

This clonotype has at least ten counts. The V call is TRBV28, the J call TRBJ2-7, with unresolved D. V was cut by 1 base and J by 7 bases, with 11 bases left in between. Germline assignment: CDR1 MDHEN and CDR2 SYDVKM. The CDR3 sequence is 13 residues long. The CDR3 region is CASSLSGVGEQYF. CDR3 nucleotides: TGTGCCAGCAGTTTATCTGGGGTTGGTGAGCAGTACTTC.

For this clonotype: The junction departs from germline at one end; a sequencing error may be responsible. V gene TRBV20-1 combines with J gene TRBJ1-5; no reliable D call. This CDR3 region has 13 residues. Germline CDR1 is DFQATT and CDR2 is SNEGSKA (reference sequence). CDR3 DNA: TGCAGTGCTAGAGTGGGAGGGAATCAGCCCCGGCATTTT. This gives the protein CSARVGGNQPRHF.

Regarding this clonotype: One end of the junction is discordant with germline, which a read error may explain. The chain combines TRBV7-2 with TRBJ1-2; tentative D call: TRBD1 (6 bases). The CDR3 is 11 residues long. Germline CDR1 reads SGHTA; CDR2 reads FQGNSA. The CDR3 nucleotides read TGTGCCAGCAGCTTATTGGGGGGCTACGCCTTT. Encoded protein: CASSLLGGYAF.